This passage covers 18 T cell receptor beta chains from one sample sequenced in a study of shared clonotypes between healthy human individuals. The method was immunoSEQ multiplex PCR; TCRdb's version includes in-frame clones alone and lacks a portion of them. Among about 2.3 million clones listed, more than 80% were seen once. Sequenced: naive CD4+ T cells from PBMCs. Stated subset: CD45RA+ positively selected. The receptors originated from a man aged 18-30 years in good health. Some clones in this sample may be carry-over from other donors' samples.

This sequence joins TRBV10-2 and TRBJ1-2; 8 bases agree with TRBD1. Trimming took 6 bases from V and 0 from J; bases not matched to a gene: 9. Germline CDR1 and CDR2: WSHSY and SAAADI. The CDR3 runs 16 residues. The CDR3 loop reads CASRGSGQASNYGYTF. The DNA for the CDR3 is TGCGCCAGCAGGGGTTCGGGACAGGCTTCTAACTATGGCTACACCTTC.

The rearrangement joins TRBV11-2 to TRBJ2-7; 12 bases align to TRBD2. The CDR3 spans 14 residues. Germline CDR1 SGHAT, CDR2 FQNNGV. V was clipped by 9 bases and J by 5 bases; unmatched bases: 8. CDR3 protein: CARRLAGAVHEQYF. In DNA, the CDR3 is TGTGCCAGGAGACTAGCGGGAGCCGTCCACGAGCAGTACTTC.

The chain links TRBV4-1 to TRBJ2-7, with 9 bases identical to TRBD1. Germline lookup yields CDR1 MGHRA and CDR2 YSYEKL. CDR3 size: 14 residues. V dropped 3 bases and J dropped 6; count of bases not matched to a gene: 6. The CDR3, as DNA: TGCGCCAGCAGCCAGAGGACAGGGGTAAGCGAGCAGTACTTC. Translating gives CASSQRTGVSEQYF.

The J gene is TRBJ1-4, the V gene TRBV5-1; a weak D match, TRBD1 (6 bases). CDR3 size: 16 residues. V was pared by 8 bases and J by 5 bases, with 22 bases between. CDR1 is SGHRS, CDR2 YFSETQ, per germline. The CDR3 DNA is TGCGCCAGTACTCGGGGGGATGTGACAGGAAATGAAAAACTGTTTTTT. Residues: CASTRGDVTGNEKLFF.

J is TRBJ1-2 and V is TRBV10-3; weak D call: TRBD1 (5 bases). Germline V CDR1 and CDR2: ENHRY, SYGVKD. CDR3 length equals 14 residues. Trimming took 0 bases from V and 4 from J, leaving 9 bases between them. The CDR3 loop is CAISESSQGYGYTF. The CDR3 coding sequence is TGTGCCATCAGTGAGTCTTCGCAGGGCTATGGCTACACCTTC.

The chain joins TRBV28 to TRBJ1-4; D gene uncertain. V lost 3 bases, J lost 8 bases, and 16 bases lay in between. Germline CDR1 and CDR2: MDHEN and SYDVKM. The CDR3 consists of 15 residues. The CDR3 DNA reads as TGTGCCAGCAGTTTGGTTTTGGTCAGCGGGGAAAAACTGTTTTTT. Translation gives CASSLVLVSGEKLFF.

This chain joins TRBV6-5 and TRBJ2-1; tentative D call: TRBD2 (5 bases). This CDR3 contains 15 residues. The germline gives CDR1 MNHEY, CDR2 SVGAGI. V lost 6 bases and J lost 4, with 16 bases in between. The CDR3 nucleotides read TGTGCCAGCAGACAACCCGGGATAAGATACAATGAGCAGTTCTTC. Its translation: CASRQPGIRYNEQFF.

The V gene is TRBV5-1, the J gene TRBJ2-3, with a weak D call TRBD2 (6 bases). CDR1 SGHRS and CDR2 YFSETQ come from the germline V gene. Trimming pared 3 bases from V and 4 bases from J, leaving 12 bases between. CDR3 length: 14 residues. CDR3 DNA: TGCGCCAGCAGCTCCAACTGGGGGGCAGATACGCAGTATTTT. Encoded protein: CASSSNWGADTQYF.

This chain connects TRBV5-4 to TRBJ1-6; 7 positions agree with TRBD1. The germline V gene encodes CDR1 SGHNT and CDR2 YYREEE (reference sequence). CDR3 length: 15 residues. V shed 2 bases and J 6 bases; nucleotides not matched to a gene: 5. In DNA, the CDR3 is TGTGCCAGCAGCTTAGCAGGGGGACTTAATTCACCCCTCCACTTT. Translated, it gives CASSLAGGLNSPLHF. Based on the CDR3 plus reference TRBV5-4 and TRBJ1-6, the full variable domain is ETGVTQSPTHLIKTRGQQVTLRCSSQSGHNTVSWYQQALGQGPQFIFQYYREEENGRGNFPPRFSGLQFPNYSSELNVNALELDDSALYLCASSLAGGLNSPLHFGNGTRLTVT.

Note on this clone: Distinct nucleotide sequences in the sample also encode this CDR3. This chain links TRBV5-1 with TRBJ1-2; tentative D call: TRBD1 (6 bases). Trimming cost V 4 bases and J 0 bases, with 10 bases left between them. Germline V gene lookup returns CDR1 SGHRS and CDR2 YFSETQ. This CDR3 contains 14 residues. As DNA, the CDR3 is TGCGCCAGCAGCCGTGGACAGACTAACTATGGCTACACCTTC. Encoded protein: CASSRGQTNYGYTF.

The chain links TRBV4-1 to TRBJ1-2; TRBD1 matches at 9 bases. This CDR3 spans 15 amino acids. CDR1 is MGHRA and CDR2 is YSYEKL in the germline V gene. Germline trimming cut 1 base from V and 7 bases from J; bases unmatched to any gene: 7. The CDR3 nucleotides read TGCGCCAGCAGCCAAGTATCCGGGACAGGGATTGGCTACACCTTC. As protein: CASSQVSGTGIGYTF.

Concerning this clone: Other DNA sequences within the sample encode an identical CDR3. The chain links TRBV28 to TRBJ1-1, with a tentative D call TRBD1 (5 bases). There are 11 residues in the CDR3. CDR1 MDHEN and CDR2 SYDVKM come from the germline V gene. V was pared by 6 bases and J by 8 bases, with 10 bases between. CDR3 nucleotides: TGTGCCAGCAGCCTTCAGGGAGAAGCTTTCTTT. Protein sequence: CASSLQGEAFF.

The chain joins TRBV28 to TRBJ1-1, with TRBD1 identical over 10 bases. The ends lost 7 bases at V and 5 bases at J; junction bases unmatched: 7. The CDR3 covers 14 residues. CDR1 and CDR2 (germline): MDHEN, SYDVKM. The DNA for the CDR3 is TGTGCCAGCATAAGACAGGGGGCACGGACTGAAGCTTTCTTT. Encoded protein: CASIRQGARTEAFF.

The CDR3 bases are TGCAGCGTTGAGGGACAGGGGAGCTCTGGGGCCAACGTCCTGACTTTC. It specifies CSVEGQGSSGANVLTF. The rearrangement uses TRBV29-1 and TRBJ2-6, with TRBD1 matching over 10 bases. Per the germline V gene, CDR1 is SQVTM and CDR2 is ANQGSEA. This CDR3 is built from 16 residues. V trimming: 3 bases; J trimming: 0 bases; junction bases outside the gene matches: 2. The full variable domain, rest sourced from reference TRBV29-1 and TRBJ2-6, is SAVISQKPSRDICQRGTSLTIQCQVDSQVTMMFWYRQQPGQSLTLIATANQGSEATYESGFVIDKFPISRPNLTFSTLTVSNMSPEDSSIYLCSVEGQGSSGANVLTFGAGSRLTVL.

This chain's CDR3 is CASRLTGAPNEKLFF. As DNA, the CDR3 is TGTGCCAGCAGGTTAACAGGGGCCCCTAATGAAAAACTGTTTTTT. The rearrangement uses TRBV7-9 and TRBJ1-4; 7 bases are shared with TRBD1. V shed 6 bases and J 3 bases; nucleotides not matched to a gene: 7. The germline gives CDR1 SEHNR, CDR2 FQNEAQ (reference sequence). The CDR3 is 15 residues long. Filled out from reference TRBV7-9 and TRBJ1-4, the complete variable domain reads DTGVSQNPRHKITKRGQNVTFRCDPISEHNRLYWYRQTLGQGPEFLTYFQNEAQLEKSRLLSDRFSAERPKGSFSTLEIQRTEQGDSAMYLCASRLTGAPNEKLFFGSGTQLSVL.

The chain is built from TRBV7-9 and TRBJ2-3; D gene uncertain. This CDR3 is 16 amino acids long. From germline, CDR1 is SEHNR and CDR2 FQNEAQ (reference sequence). V lost 0 bases, J lost 1 base, and 11 bases lay in between. CDR3 sequence (DNA): TGTGCCAGCAGCTTAGCTGCCGTAGATGGCACAGATACGCAGTATTTT. Translation gives CASSLAAVDGTDTQYF.

As concerns this clone: This CDR3 is also generated by other DNA sequences in the sample. This CDR3 reads CASSYRGRAFF. Here the CDR3 DNA reads TGTGCCAGCAGTTACCGAGGGAGGGCTTTCTTT. The chain has TRBV6-5 and TRBJ1-1; the D is unclear. Looked up from germline, CDR1 is MNHEY and CDR2 is SVGAGI. The CDR3 sequence is 11 residues long. V gave up 2 bases and J gave up 11 bases, with 9 bases separating them.

Comment on this clone: The sample has other DNA sequences that encode this CDR3 too. The chain links TRBV30 to TRBJ2-7, with D unclear. The CDR3 is 11 residues long. CDR1 is GTSNPN, CDR2 SVGIG, per germline (reference sequence). Trimming took 3 bases from V and 0 from J, leaving 3 bases between them. The CDR3 DNA follows: TGTGCCTGGAGCAGCTCCTACGAGCAGTACTTC. Its translation: CAWSSSYEQYF.